The present TCR beta chain was sequenced within a study of cytomegalovirus exposure and HLA in healthy donors. In the study overall: A later analysis reported the same platform for the 110 or so validation repertoires and the approximately 670 first-cohort repertoires. Study-wide results and caveats: Some TCR beta chains (164 of them) were listed as cytomegalovirus-associated. Subsequent analysis found a tendency for first-cohort TCR clusters to co-occur within the 110 or so validation repertoires.

Germline V gives CDR1 MNHEY, CDR2 SVGAGI. The CDR3 sequence is 15 residues long. The V gene end was trimmed by 7 bases and the J gene end by 5 bases; junction bases not matched to a gene: 10. The count of this clone is one. The antigen is not known. Only in-frame clones appear in the TCRdb table, and some are missing; sequencing was by immunoSEQ multiplex PCR. The table has about 200,000 clones, roughly 82% seen once. Sequenced material: PBMCs. The rearrangement joins TRBV6-5 to TRBJ1-1; 10 bases agree with TRBD1. The receptor was isolated from a woman in her twenties or thirties in good health and CMV-seropositive. The CDR3 region is CASTKDRGYRTEAFF. CDR3 coding DNA: TGTGCCAGCACCAAGGACAGGGGGTATCGTACTGAAGCTTTCTTT.